One and the same sample provided the 31 T cell receptor beta chains below, sequenced in a study of T cell changes during pregnancy in multiple sclerosis. This table comes from immunoSEQ multiplex PCR, and its TCRdb copy is limited to in-frame clones, with some not included. The sample includes around 25,000 clones, about 92% of them seen just once. The material was CD8+ T cells from peripheral blood mononuclear cells, obtained in the third trimester of pregnancy. The receptors derive from a female donor in good health, enrolled as a control in a pregnancy study.

This CDR3 reads CAWITNGPTSGVSFF. CDR3 DNA: TGTGCCTGGATTACAAACGGCCCCACTAGCGGGGTGTCGTTCTTC. This rearrangement joins TRBV30 to TRBJ2-1; 10 nucleotides line up with TRBD2. The CDR3 is 15 amino acids. The V gene end was trimmed by 4 bases and the J gene end by 15 bases; junction bases not matched to a gene: 18. Germline lookup yields CDR1 GTSNPN and CDR2 SVGIG (reference sequence).

V usage is TRBV27 and J usage is TRBJ1-4, with TRBD1 matching 10 bases. The V segment lost 6 bases and the J segment 8 bases; nucleotides outside the gene matches: 9. Germline lookup yields CDR1 MNHEY and CDR2 SMNVEV (reference sequence). This CDR3 region has 15 residues. This CDR3 is CASRKGTGAAEKLFF. The CDR3 bases are TGTGCCAGCAGGAAAGGGACAGGGGCTGCCGAAAAACTGTTTTTT.

The rearrangement links TRBV13 to TRBJ1-5; no definite D call. V lost 1 base and J lost 0, with 13 bases in between. The CDR3 is made up of 17 amino acids. Germline CDR1 and CDR2: PRHDT and FYEKMQ (reference sequence). This CDR3 is CASSLAGREGSNQPQHF. DNA of the CDR3: TGTGCCAGCAGCTTAGCTGGGAGAGAAGGTAGCAATCAGCCCCAGCATTTT.

This sequence joins TRBV7-9 and TRBJ2-7; TRBD2 is a possible D gene (6 bases). This CDR3 has 14 amino acids. Deletions cut 1 base from V and 5 bases from J, with 12 bases between. Germline V gene data show CDR1 as SEHNR and CDR2 as FQNEAQ (reference sequence). In DNA, the CDR3 is TGTGCCAGCAGCTTAGTGGGCGGGGTCCACGAGCAGTACTTC. Encoded protein: CASSLVGGVHEQYF.

This chain links TRBV15 with TRBJ1-1, with D perhaps TRBD1 (5 bases). Trimming took 6 bases from V and 2 from J, leaving 22 bases between them. The CDR3 covers 17 residues. Germline CDR1 LNHNV, CDR2 YYDKDF (reference sequence). CDR3 in amino acids: CATSGGNGESRNTEAFF. The CDR3 nucleotides are TGTGCCACCAGTGGGGGGAACGGAGAATCTAGAAACACTGAAGCTTTCTTT.

This sequence joins TRBV7-8 and TRBJ2-7; D remains ambiguous. The CDR3 has 14 amino acids. The germline V and J ends were trimmed by 5 bases and 7 bases, with 18 bases remaining between them. The germline V gene encodes CDR1 SGHVS and CDR2 FQNEAQ. This chain's CDR3 is CASSPKPFRVEQYF. The CDR3 coding sequence is TGTGCCAGCAGCCCTAAACCGTTCCGGGTTGAGCAGTACTTC.

The J gene is TRBJ2-7, the V gene TRBV6-1; the D gene is possibly TRBD1 (6 bases). Germline CDR1 and CDR2: MNHNS and SASEGT. This CDR3 has 15 residues. V dropped 7 bases and J dropped 2 bases, with 18 bases sitting between them. CDR3 DNA: TGTGCCAGCACCTCATATGGGGACACAGCCTACGAGCAGTACTTC. It encodes CASTSYGDTAYEQYF.

The genes are TRBV11-3 and TRBJ2-1; D remains unclear. The CDR3 spans 12 residues. Trimming cost V 6 bases and J 6 bases, with 9 bases left between them. The V gene's germline CDR1 is SGHNT and CDR2 YENEEA. CDR3: CASSNFPNEQFF. The CDR3 DNA sequence: TGTGCCAGCAGTAATTTTCCCAATGAGCAGTTCTTC. Using reference TRBV11-3 and TRBJ2-1 for the parts outside the CDR3, the full variable domain is EAGVVQSPRYKIIEKKQPVAFWCNPISGHNTLYWYLQNLGQGPELLIRYENEEAVDDSQLPKDRFSAERLKGVDSTLKIQPAELGDSAVYLCASSNFPNEQFFGPGTRLTVL.

The gene calls are TRBV29-1 and TRBJ2-7, with 8 positions matching TRBD1. Germline lookup yields CDR1 SQVTM and CDR2 ANQGSEA. The length of the CDR3 is 13 residues. The trim removed 6 bases at V and 0 bases at J, leaving 4 bases unmatched. CDR3: CSVRTGSSYEQYF. In DNA form, the CDR3 reads TGCAGCGTCCGGACAGGGAGCTCCTACGAGCAGTACTTC.

The chain links TRBV7-2 to TRBJ2-2, with 9 bases fitting TRBD2. Trimming cost V 3 bases and J 3 bases; bases outside gene matches: 8. Germline V gene lookup returns CDR1 SGHTA and CDR2 FQGNSA. There are 17 residues in the CDR3. The CDR3 DNA reads TGTGCCAGCAGCTTTGCGGGAGGGCCCTCGTACACCGGGGAGCTGTTTTTT. Its translation: CASSFAGGPSYTGELFF.

The chain links TRBV11-2 to TRBJ2-7; no definite D call. The V end lost 2 bases, the J end lost 5 bases, and 7 bases lay between the germline ends. The germline CDR1 and CDR2 sequences are SGHAT and FQNNGV. The CDR3 extends over 12 amino acids. The CDR3 is CASSLRVHEQYF. CDR3 nucleotides: TGTGCCAGCAGCTTACGGGTCCACGAGCAGTACTTC.

The chain recombines TRBV29-1 with TRBJ2-7; D is possibly TRBD1 (6 bases). The CDR3 sequence is 13 residues long. From germline, CDR1 is SQVTM and CDR2 ANQGSEA. V lost 0 bases to trimming and J lost 6 bases, with 12 bases between them. The CDR3: CSVEEWGLGEQYF. The CDR3 nucleotides read TGCAGCGTTGAAGAGTGGGGGCTTGGCGAGCAGTACTTC.

The rearrangement uses TRBV7-8 and TRBJ1-5, with 8 bases aligning to TRBD1. J was trimmed by 7 bases and V by 3 bases; bases with no gene match: 5. From germline, CDR1 is SGHVS and CDR2 FQNEAQ. The CDR3 is 14 residues long. The CDR3 sequence: CASSFRGREQPQHF. In DNA, the CDR3 is TGTGCCAGCAGCTTCAGGGGGCGGGAACAGCCCCAGCATTTT.

This chain uses TRBV7-9 with TRBJ2-3; weak D call: TRBD2 (5 bases). This CDR3 has 15 residues. Germline assignment: CDR1 SEHNR and CDR2 FQNEAQ (reference sequence). Trimming took off 3 bases at V and 2 bases at J, with 12 bases between the two ends. CDR3 sequence: CASSLRASFTDTQYF. CDR3 nucleotides: TGTGCCAGCAGCTTGCGGGCGTCGTTCACAGATACGCAGTATTTT.

The chain combines TRBV14 with TRBJ2-1; D gene unclear. V shed 8 bases and J shed 0 bases, with 5 bases lying between them. The CDR3 is 12 residues long. Per germline, CDR1 SGHDN and CDR2 FVKESK. In DNA, the CDR3 is TGTGCCAGCCGTAACTCCTACAATGAGCAGTTCTTC. Translation: CASRNSYNEQFF.

This rearrangement joins TRBV29-1 to TRBJ1-3; D not resolved. Germline V gene data show CDR1 as SQVTM and CDR2 as ANQGSEA. CDR3 length: 13 amino acids. V was clipped by 5 bases and J by 3 bases, with 11 bases between them. CDR3 sequence: CSVHEQLGNTIYF. The CDR3 DNA reads TGCAGCGTTCACGAACAGCTTGGAAACACCATATATTTT.

This chain connects TRBV7-9 to TRBJ2-7; the match to TRBD2 covers 10 bases. The germline V gene encodes CDR1 SEHNR and CDR2 FQNEAQ (reference sequence). This CDR3 has 18 amino acids. V trimming: 5 bases; J trimming: 3 bases; junction bases outside the gene matches: 16. CDR3 in amino acids: CASSPRPQASGRIYEQYF. In DNA form, the CDR3 reads TGTGCCAGCAGCCCCCGCCCCCAGGCTAGCGGGAGAATCTACGAGCAGTACTTC.

This chain uses TRBV4-1 with TRBJ1-5; 10 nucleotides line up with TRBD1. Unmatched junction bases numbered 4, after V lost 1 base and J lost 7 bases. Germline CDR1 reads MGHRA; CDR2 reads YSYEKL. The CDR3 length is 15 residues. The CDR3 sequence is CASSQVGDRGQPQHF. CDR3 nucleotide sequence: TGCGCCAGCAGCCAAGTAGGGGACAGGGGCCAGCCCCAGCATTTT.

This clone appeared a few times. The chain carries TRBV7-9 and TRBJ2-3, with TRBD1 as a possible D gene (6 bases). V was cut by 3 bases and J by 1 base, with 11 bases left in between. The CDR3 spans 15 residues. CDR1 is SEHNR and CDR2 is FQNEAQ in the germline V gene (reference sequence). CDR3 in amino acids: CASSFMAGGTDTQYF. The CDR3 region has the DNA TGTGCCAGCAGCTTTATGGCAGGGGGCACAGATACGCAGTATTTT.

This clone was seen once. CDR3 nucleotides: TGTGCCAGCAGTGACTCGACTATAAGCGGGGGAAGGGAGCAGTTCTTC. It is translated as CASSDSTISGGREQFF. The genes are TRBV6-4 and TRBJ2-1; 8 nucleotides match TRBD2. Germline-derived CDR1 and CDR2 are MRHNA and SNTAGT. The CDR3 is made up of 16 amino acids. The ends lost 0 bases at V and 10 bases at J; junction bases unmatched: 11.

This clone has more than one count but fewer than ten. V usage is TRBV4-2 and J usage is TRBJ2-1; D perhaps matches TRBD2 (6 bases). This CDR3 contains 16 residues. V shed 0 bases and J shed 2 bases, with 11 bases lying between them. The germline gives CDR1 LGHNA, CDR2 YNFKEQ. This chain's CDR3 is CASSQDYGGAYNEQFF. CDR3 nucleotides: TGTGCCAGCAGCCAAGATTATGGCGGGGCCTACAATGAGCAGTTCTTC.

In its sample, this clone was seen a few times. The genes are TRBV28 and TRBJ2-7, with 7 bases lining up with TRBD2. Looked up from germline, CDR1 is MDHEN and CDR2 is SYDVKM. V lost 2 bases to trimming and J lost 6 bases; unmatched junction nucleotides: 7. CDR3 length equals 14 residues. The CDR3, as DNA: TGTGCCAGCAGTTTAATAGGCGGGGGAGGCGAGCAGTACTTC. It encodes CASSLIGGGGEQYF.

The chain recombines TRBV27 with TRBJ1-5; D remains unclear. Per germline, CDR1 MNHEY and CDR2 SMNVEV (reference sequence). Trimming stripped 5 bases from V and 4 bases from J, with 6 bases between. CDR3 length equals 12 residues. CDR3 DNA sequence: TGTGCCAGCAGTCAACATAATCAGCCCCAGCATTTT. Amino acids: CASSQHNQPQHF.

The chain links TRBV27 to TRBJ2-3; 9 positions agree with TRBD1. V gave up 5 bases and J gave up 6 bases; unmatched junction bases: 9. Looked up from germline, CDR1 is MNHEY and CDR2 is SMNVEV (reference sequence). The CDR3 contains 15 residues. The CDR3 loop reads CASSLGDRVGDTQYF. For the CDR3, the DNA is TGTGCCAGCAGTCTGGGGGACAGGGTAGGGGATACGCAGTATTTT.

This clone was seen a single time. The chain combines TRBV6-5 with TRBJ1-2; TRBD1 is a possible D gene (5 bases). Germline loops: CDR1 MNHEY, CDR2 SVGAGI. This CDR3 region has 12 residues. The ends were cut back, 8 bases at V and 4 bases at J, with 11 bases in the middle. The CDR3 spells CASRGVGYGYTF. The DNA of the CDR3 is TGTGCCAGCCGGGGGGTGGGCTATGGCTACACCTTC.

This chain links TRBV2 with TRBJ2-7, with 7 nucleotides matching TRBD2. The germline CDR1 and CDR2 sequences are SNHLY and FYNNEI. V lost 8 bases, J lost 1 base, and 8 bases stayed unmatched. The CDR3 has 14 amino acids. The CDR3 sequence: CASGSGDGSYEQYF. For the CDR3, the DNA is TGTGCCAGCGGGAGCGGGGACGGATCCTACGAGCAGTACTTC. Supplemented by reference TRBV2 and TRBJ2-7, the full variable domain reads EPEVTQTPSHQVTQMGQEVILRCVPISNHLYFYWYRQILGQKVEFLVSFYNNEISEKSEIFDDQFSVERPDGSNFTLKIRSTKLEDSAMYFCASGSGDGSYEQYFGPGTRLTVT.

The gene calls are TRBV19 and TRBJ1-1, with D perhaps TRBD1 (6 bases). CDR3 length: 15 residues. V was trimmed by 3 bases and J by 3 bases, leaving 14 bases between them. In germline, CDR1 is LNHDA, CDR2 SQIVND (reference sequence). The CDR3 protein is CASSIWGRGDTEAFF. Written as DNA, the CDR3 is TGTGCCAGTAGTATTTGGGGGAGGGGGGACACTGAAGCTTTCTTT.

The chain has TRBV6-1 and TRBJ1-1, with 8 bases identical to TRBD1. Germline CDR1 and CDR2: MNHNS and SASEGT. There are 14 residues in the CDR3. V lost 8 bases to trimming and J lost 1 base; unmatched junction nucleotides: 6. The CDR3 DNA is TGTGCCAGCTCTGCAGGGGGCGAGAACACTGAAGCTTTCTTT. Residues: CASSAGGENTEAFF.

The chain carries TRBV9 and TRBJ1-2; 9 nucleotides match TRBD1. V shed 0 bases and J 8 bases; nucleotides not matched to a gene: 11. Per the germline V gene, CDR1 is SGDLS and CDR2 is YYNGEE. The length of the CDR3 is 16 residues. In nucleotides, the CDR3 is TGTGCCAGCAGCGTAGACCGAAATACAGGGGGCGGAGGCTACACCTTC. Residues: CASSVDRNTGGGGYTF.

The sample holds a few counts of this clone. The chain uses TRBV6-1 and TRBJ1-1; D call uncertain. V was cut by 8 bases and J by 3 bases, with 4 bases left in between. This CDR3 is 10 amino acids long. Germline V lookup: CDR1 MNHNS, CDR2 SASEGT. The CDR3 reads CASLYTEAFF. The CDR3 region has the DNA TGTGCCAGCCTTTACACTGAAGCTTTCTTT.

V usage is TRBV6-6 and J usage is TRBJ2-5; tentatively, D is TRBD1 (5 bases). The germline V and J ends were trimmed by 8 bases and 4 bases, with 11 bases remaining between them. This CDR3 is 12 amino acids long. Germline CDR1 is MNHNY and CDR2 is SVGAGI (reference sequence). CDR3 protein: CASGPGPETQYF. The CDR3 nucleotides are TGTGCCAGCGGCCCAGGGCCAGAGACCCAGTACTTC.